This T cell receptor (beta chain) emerged from a study of radiotherapy plus CTLA-4 blockade in lung cancer. At the level of the study: Among patients, roughly 17% showed objective responses, and about 31% had disease control.

Germline V CDR1 and CDR2: SGDLS, YYNGEE. The length of the CDR3 is 14 residues. Trimming removed 0 bases from V and 7 bases from J, with 8 bases in between. A note on this clone: What it recognizes is unknown.

Generated by immunoSEQ multiplex PCR, the TCRdb table keeps only in-frame clones and is missing some. The table has around 80,000 clones, approximately 80% seen once. The study's findings and limits: Radiotherapy plus ipilimumab was followed by expansion in blood of tumor-derived TCR clones.

The J gene is TRBJ1-6, the V gene TRBV9, with D possibly TRBD1 on 6 matching bases. This receptor was obtained from a human donor with non-small cell lung cancer who had stable disease on radiotherapy plus ipilimumab. Sequenced here: peripheral blood, sampled from a patient treated with radiotherapy plus ipilimumab. CDR3 in DNA: TGTGCCAGCAGCGTAGGGACAGAAAATTCACCCCTCCACTTT. This sequence encodes CASSVGTENSPLHF.